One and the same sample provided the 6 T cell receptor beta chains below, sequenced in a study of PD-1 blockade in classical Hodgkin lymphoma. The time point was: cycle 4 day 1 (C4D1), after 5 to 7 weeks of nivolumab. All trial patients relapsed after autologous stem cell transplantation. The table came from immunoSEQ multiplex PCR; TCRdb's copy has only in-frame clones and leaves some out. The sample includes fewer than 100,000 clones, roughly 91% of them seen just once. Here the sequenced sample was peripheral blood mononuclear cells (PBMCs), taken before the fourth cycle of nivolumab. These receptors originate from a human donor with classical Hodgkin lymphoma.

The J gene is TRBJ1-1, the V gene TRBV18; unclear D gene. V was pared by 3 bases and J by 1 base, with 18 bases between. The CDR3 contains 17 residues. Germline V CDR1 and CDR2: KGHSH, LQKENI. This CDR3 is CASSPDPSLGGNTEAFF. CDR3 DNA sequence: TGTGCCAGCTCACCGGATCCTTCCCTAGGCGGGAACACTGAAGCTTTCTTT.

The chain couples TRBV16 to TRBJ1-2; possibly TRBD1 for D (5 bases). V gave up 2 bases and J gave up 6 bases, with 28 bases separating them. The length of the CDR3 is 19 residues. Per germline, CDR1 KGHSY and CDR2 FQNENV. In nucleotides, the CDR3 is TGTGCCAGCAGCCAAAGAGGAAGTCGGTTGGTACAGGTTCGACATGGCTACACCTTC. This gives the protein CASSQRGSRLVQVRHGYTF.

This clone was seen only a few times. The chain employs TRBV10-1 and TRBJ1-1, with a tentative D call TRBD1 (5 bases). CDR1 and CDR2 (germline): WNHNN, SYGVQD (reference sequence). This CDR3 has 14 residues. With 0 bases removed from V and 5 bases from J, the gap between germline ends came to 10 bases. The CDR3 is CASSESGEGTEAFF. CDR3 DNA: TGCGCCAGCAGTGAGTCTGGGGAGGGGACTGAAGCTTTCTTT.

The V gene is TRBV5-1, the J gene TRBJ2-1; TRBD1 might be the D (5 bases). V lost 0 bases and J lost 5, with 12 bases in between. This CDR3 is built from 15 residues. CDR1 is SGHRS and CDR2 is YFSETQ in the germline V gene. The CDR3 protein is CASSLGSGLDNEQFF. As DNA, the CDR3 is TGCGCCAGCAGCTTGGGATCAGGGCTGGACAATGAGCAGTTCTTC. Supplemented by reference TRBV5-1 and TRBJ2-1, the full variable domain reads KAGVTQTPRYLIKTRGQQVTLSCSPISGHRSVSWYQQTPGQGLQFLFEYFSETQRNKGNFPGRFSGRQFSNSRSEMNVSTLELGDSALYLCASSLGSGLDNEQFFGPGTRLTVL.

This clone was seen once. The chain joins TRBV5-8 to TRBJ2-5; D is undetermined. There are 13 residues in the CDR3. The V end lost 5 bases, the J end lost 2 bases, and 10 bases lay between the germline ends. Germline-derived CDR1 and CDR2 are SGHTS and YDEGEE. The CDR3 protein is CASRRRIQETQYF. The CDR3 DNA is TGTGCCAGCAGACGGCGGATTCAAGAGACCCAGTACTTC.

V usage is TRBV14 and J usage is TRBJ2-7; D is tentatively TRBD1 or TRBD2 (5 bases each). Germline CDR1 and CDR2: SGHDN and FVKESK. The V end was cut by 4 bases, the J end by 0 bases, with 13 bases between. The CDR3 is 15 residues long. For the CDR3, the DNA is TGTGCCAGCAGCCGGGACCTGTCCTACTCCTACGAGCAGTACTTC. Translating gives CASSRDLSYSYEQYF.